Listed here are 29 T cell receptor beta chains from one sample, sequenced in a study of shared clonotypes between healthy human individuals. TCRdb's table, derived via immunoSEQ multiplex PCR, lists solely in-frame clones and lacks some. The data contain over 2 million clones, less than 95% of them singletons. Sequencing was performed on naive CD4+ T cells from PBMCs. Subset defined: CD45RA+ positively selected. The receptors stem from a young man in good health. Some clones in this sample may be carry-over from other donors' samples.

This clone was counted once. The rearrangement links TRBV11-2 to TRBJ2-7; 8 nucleotides align to TRBD2. Germline V lookup: CDR1 SGHAT, CDR2 FQNNGV. The V segment lost 2 bases and the J segment 1 base; nucleotides outside the gene matches: 13. This CDR3 is 18 amino acids long. Here the CDR3 DNA reads TGTGCCAGCAGCTTAATCCCTAGAGGGGCTAGCGGGTCCTACGAGCAGTACTTC. Protein sequence: CASSLIPRGASGSYEQYF. The full variable domain, in which reference TRBV11-2 and TRBJ2-7 provide the parts outside the CDR3, is EAGVAQSPRYKIIEKRQSVAFWCNPISGHATLYWYQQILGQGPKLLIQFQNNGVVDDSQLPKDRFSAERLKGVDSTLKIQPAKLEDSAVYLCASSLIPRGASGSYEQYFGPGTRLTVT.

CDR3 residues: CSVEVNRKPYEQYF. CDR3 in DNA: TGCAGCGTTGAAGTGAACAGGAAACCCTACGAGCAGTACTTC. The rearrangement joins TRBV29-1 to TRBJ2-7; the D gene is possibly TRBD1 (5 bases). The germline V and J ends were trimmed by 1 base and 2 bases, with 12 bases remaining between them. Germline loops: CDR1 SQVTM, CDR2 ANQGSEA. The length of the CDR3 is 14 residues.

The V call is TRBV7-6, the J call TRBJ2-7; D could derive from TRBD1 or TRBD2 (6 bases each). V gave up 1 base and J gave up 7 bases, with 23 bases separating them. Germline CDR1 reads SGHVS; CDR2 reads FNYEAQ. This CDR3 contains 17 residues. The chain's CDR3 is CASSLGPLRGRTPEQYF. The CDR3 bases are TGTGCCAGCAGCTTAGGTCCCCTTCGGGGGCGCACACCTGAGCAGTACTTC.

The chain couples TRBV5-4 to TRBJ2-3; D is ambiguous. Trimming took off 3 bases at V and 2 bases at J, with 7 bases between the two ends. The CDR3 extends over 13 amino acids. Germline V lookup: CDR1 SGHNT, CDR2 YYREEE (reference sequence). CDR3 region: CASSWGTTDTQYF. The CDR3 DNA sequence: TGTGCCAGCAGCTGGGGTACCACAGATACGCAGTATTTT.

The rearrangement uses TRBV7-8 and TRBJ1-5; D remains unclear. The CDR3 extends over 17 amino acids. V was trimmed by 5 bases and J by 2 bases, leaving 19 bases between them. CDR1 is SGHVS, CDR2 FQNEAQ, per germline. The CDR3 coding sequence is TGTGCCAGCAGCCCCAGCCCCGAACGGCTGGGCAATCAGCCCCAGCATTTT. This encodes CASSPSPERLGNQPQHF.

This clone appeared once. In nucleotides, the CDR3 is TGTGCCAGCAGCTTGGCCGGCAGGGGGGCACCCCAGTACTTC. This codes for CASSLAGRGAPQYF. The chain has TRBV5-4 and TRBJ2-5; D may be TRBD1 (7 bases). This CDR3 comprises 14 residues. Germline loops: CDR1 SGHNT, CDR2 YYREEE (reference sequence). V dropped 0 bases and J dropped 9 bases, with 15 bases sitting between them.

V and J are TRBV5-6 and TRBJ2-2; 7 bases match TRBD2. The germline V gene has CDR1 SGHDT and CDR2 YYEEEE. After removal of 0 bases from V and 4 bases from J, the junction contained 9 bases not matched to a gene. The CDR3 totals 17 residues. The CDR3 loop reads CASSLELGTKGTGELFF. CDR3 bases: TGTGCCAGCAGCTTGGAGTTGGGGACTAAGGGCACCGGGGAGCTGTTTTTT.

The V and J genes are TRBV5-4 and TRBJ2-3; 12 bases line up with TRBD2. The length of the CDR3 is 16 residues. V shed 4 bases and J 0 bases; nucleotides not matched to a gene: 3. Per germline, CDR1 SGHNT and CDR2 YYREEE (reference sequence). Here the CDR3 reads CASSTGLAGSTDTQYF. The CDR3 coding sequence is TGTGCCAGCAGCACGGGACTAGCGGGTAGCACAGATACGCAGTATTTT.

The rearrangement uses TRBV6-6 and TRBJ1-1; D is ambiguous. This CDR3 has 11 residues. Trimming stripped 8 bases from V and 5 bases from J, with 9 bases between. Germline V gene data show CDR1 as MNHNY and CDR2 as SVGAGI (reference sequence). The CDR3 DNA reads as TGTGCCAGCGTCGGGGAAACTGAAGCTTTCTTT. This encodes CASVGETEAFF.

Details on this clone: The sample holds other DNA sequences that translate to the same CDR3. The CDR3, as DNA: TGTGCCAGCTCACCACCCAGCGTCTCCTACGAGCAGTACTTC. It codes for CASSPPSVSYEQYF. V usage is TRBV18 and J usage is TRBJ2-7; D is unclear. Germline CDR1 KGHSH, CDR2 LQKENI. Trimming cost V 0 bases and J 0 bases, with 6 bases left between them. The CDR3 contains 14 residues.

V is TRBV4-2 and J is TRBJ2-1; 7 bases fit TRBD2. CDR3 length: 15 amino acids. J gave up 5 bases and V 1 base, and 5 bases lay outside the gene matches. From germline, CDR1 is LGHNA and CDR2 YNFKEQ. The CDR3, as DNA: TGTGCCAGCAGCCAAGCGGGAGGAGAGAACAATGAGCAGTTCTTC. Its protein is CASSQAGGENNEQFF.

V usage is TRBV11-2 and J usage is TRBJ2-5, with 14 nucleotides matching TRBD2. The germline gives CDR1 SGHAT, CDR2 FQNNGV. The CDR3 covers 16 residues. J lost 7 bases, V lost 3 bases, and 7 bases had no gene match. CDR3 bases: TGTGCCAGCAGCTTGCCGGGACTAGCGGGAGTATGGACCCAGTACTTC. Its protein product is CASSLPGLAGVWTQYF.

This clone was seen a handful of times. The CDR3 nucleotides are TGCAGCGTATCAAATCAGACGGTGCTTACTGAAGCTTTCTTT. Protein: CSVSNQTVLTEAFF. The V gene is TRBV29-1, the J gene TRBJ1-1; D not resolved. The germline V and J ends were trimmed by 6 bases and 5 bases, with 19 bases remaining between them. The length of the CDR3 is 14 residues. The germline V gene has CDR1 SQVTM and CDR2 ANQGSEA.

The V call is TRBV5-1, the J call TRBJ2-5; D tentatively fits TRBD1 or TRBD2 (5 bases each). Germline lookup yields CDR1 SGHRS and CDR2 YFSETQ. The CDR3 length is 11 residues. Trimming removed 7 bases at V and 10 bases at J, with 14 bases between. The CDR3 here is CASRGEGDQYF. Here the CDR3 DNA reads TGCGCCAGCCGAGGGGAAGGGGACCAGTACTTC.

V is TRBV30 and J is TRBJ2-7; TRBD1 aligns across 7 bases. The germline V gene has CDR1 GTSNPN and CDR2 SVGIG (reference sequence). V lost 4 bases to trimming and J lost 3 bases; unmatched junction nucleotides: 9. There are 14 residues in the CDR3. This CDR3 reads CAWTRRDRYYEQYF. The CDR3 DNA sequence: TGTGCCTGGACTCGCCGGGACAGATACTACGAGCAGTACTTC.

This chain links TRBV5-6 with TRBJ2-5; D tentatively fits TRBD1 or TRBD2 (5 bases each). The germline gives CDR1 SGHDT, CDR2 YYEEEE. V dropped 4 bases and J dropped 11 bases, with 21 bases sitting between them. The length of the CDR3 is 14 residues. CDR3 nucleotide sequence: TGTGCCAGCAGCGCCGGGGCCGACAGAGTGGAGCAGTACTTC. Translating it yields CASSAGADRVEQYF.

The gene calls are TRBV6-1 and TRBJ2-4, with TRBD1 matching over 8 bases. Germline lookup yields CDR1 MNHNS and CDR2 SASEGT. With V trimmed by 6 bases and J by 9 bases, 10 bases remained unmatched. The CDR3 has 14 amino acids. In DNA form, the CDR3 reads TGTGCCAGCAGCCCGACGGACAGGGTTGCCATTCAGTACTTC. It translates to CASSPTDRVAIQYF.

The chain is built from TRBV28 and TRBJ1-1; the D gene is possibly TRBD1 (5 bases). Germline V gene lookup returns CDR1 MDHEN and CDR2 SYDVKM. V was trimmed by 3 bases and J by 0 bases, leaving 11 bases between them. There are 15 residues in the CDR3. The CDR3 protein is CASSFLGTVNTEAFF. Written as DNA, the CDR3 is TGTGCCAGCAGTTTCCTGGGGACTGTGAACACTGAAGCTTTCTTT.

The V gene is TRBV11-2, the J gene TRBJ2-2; a possible D gene is TRBD2 (6 bases). The V end was cut by 5 bases, the J end by 0 bases, with 13 bases between. CDR1 and CDR2 (germline): SGHAT, FQNNGV. CDR3 size: 16 residues. The DNA of the CDR3 is TGTGCCAGCAGCCCCCGGGACTCCCCGAACACCGGGGAGCTGTTTTTT. This sequence encodes CASSPRDSPNTGELFF.

The J gene is TRBJ1-2, the V gene TRBV6-1; no firm D call. Trimming pared 2 bases from V and 4 bases from J, leaving 11 bases between. The CDR3 consists of 14 residues. Germline CDR1 reads MNHNS; CDR2 reads SASEGT. This CDR3 is CASSEPGYGYGYTF. CDR3 DNA sequence: TGTGCCAGCAGTGAACCGGGATACGGCTATGGCTACACCTTC.

To note about this clone: The sample holds other DNA sequences that translate to the same CDR3. The rearrangement links TRBV5-1 to TRBJ2-5, with 13 bases identical to TRBD2. The germline V gene has CDR1 SGHRS and CDR2 YFSETQ. With V trimmed by 0 bases and J by 4 bases, 3 bases remained unmatched. This CDR3 region has 16 residues. The CDR3 DNA sequence: TGCGCCAGCAGCTTGGGCGGACTAGCGGGAGCAGAGACCCAGTACTTC. Encoded protein: CASSLGGLAGAETQYF. Full variable domain (remainder filled in from reference TRBV5-1 and TRBJ2-5): KAGVTQTPRYLIKTRGQQVTLSCSPISGHRSVSWYQQTPGQGLQFLFEYFSETQRNKGNFPGRFSGRQFSNSRSEMNVSTLELGDSALYLCASSLGGLAGAETQYFGPGTRLLVL.

This clone was recorded once. The chain combines TRBV20-1 with TRBJ2-5, with 7 bases matching TRBD1. CDR1 is DFQATT and CDR2 is SNEGSKA in the germline V gene (reference sequence). The CDR3 loop spans 11 amino acids. Unmatched junction bases numbered 6, after V lost 4 bases and J lost 10 bases. CDR3 loop: CSAKARGNQYF. Here the CDR3 DNA reads TGCAGTGCTAAGGCCAGGGGGAACCAGTACTTC.

The chain is built from TRBV11-2 and TRBJ2-5; 11 nucleotides agree with TRBD2. The ends lost 3 bases at V and 0 bases at J; junction bases unmatched: 9. Germline CDR1 is SGHAT and CDR2 is FQNNGV. The CDR3 runs 18 residues. CDR3 in DNA: TGTGCCAGCAGCTTGACACCCGGGACTAGCGGTTACCAAGAGACCCAGTACTTC. Its protein product is CASSLTPGTSGYQETQYF. The full variable domain, rest sourced from reference TRBV11-2 and TRBJ2-5, is EAGVAQSPRYKIIEKRQSVAFWCNPISGHATLYWYQQILGQGPKLLIQFQNNGVVDDSQLPKDRFSAERLKGVDSTLKIQPAKLEDSAVYLCASSLTPGTSGYQETQYFGPGTRLLVL.

The gene calls are TRBV2 and TRBJ2-3; possibly TRBD1 for D (5 bases). Germline V CDR1 and CDR2: SNHLY, FYNNEI. The CDR3 loop spans 15 amino acids. V was clipped by 5 bases and J by 0 bases, with 12 bases between them. Here the CDR3 DNA reads TGTGCCAGCAGTAAGGGGCGTACTAGCACAGATACGCAGTATTTT. Translated: CASSKGRTSTDTQYF.

The chain couples TRBV5-1 to TRBJ1-1; 7 bases fit TRBD1. The CDR3 has 14 residues. Germline V gene sequence: CDR1 SGHRS, CDR2 YFSETQ. V gave up 0 bases and J gave up 8 bases; unmatched junction bases: 7. This chain's CDR3 is CASSLGARDREAFF. CDR3 DNA sequence: TGCGCCAGCAGCTTGGGGGCCCGGGACAGAGAAGCTTTCTTT.

The V gene is TRBV18, the J gene TRBJ2-1, with D perhaps TRBD2 (6 bases). In germline, CDR1 is KGHSH, CDR2 LQKENI. The CDR3 consists of 14 residues. The V and J ends lost 4 bases and 7 bases respectively, with 14 bases between them. The CDR3 protein is CASSRPGAPNEQFF. As DNA, the CDR3 is TGTGCCAGCTCACGCCCGGGAGCGCCTAATGAGCAGTTCTTC.

This chain uses TRBV5-5 with TRBJ2-7, with a tentative D call TRBD1 (6 bases). V lost 0 bases and J 2 bases, leaving 12 bases between the germline ends. The CDR3 extends over 15 amino acids. In germline, CDR1 is SGHKS, CDR2 YYEKEE (reference sequence). CDR3 sequence reads: CASSLAVGQTYEQYF. The DNA for the CDR3 is TGTGCCAGCAGCTTGGCCGTGGGACAAACCTACGAGCAGTACTTC.

This chain uses TRBV19 with TRBJ2-3; weak D call: TRBD2 (5 bases). The CDR3 extends over 13 amino acids. Trimming took 5 bases from V and 4 from J, leaving 10 bases between them. The germline CDR1 and CDR2 sequences are LNHDA and SQIVND (reference sequence). The CDR3 spells CASSVGSADTQYF. The CDR3 nucleotides read TGTGCCAGTAGTGTAGGGAGCGCAGATACGCAGTATTTT.

This chain connects TRBV6-5 to TRBJ2-3, with TRBD2 matching 9 bases. V shed 6 bases and J 2 bases; nucleotides not matched to a gene: 6. From germline, CDR1 is MNHEY and CDR2 SVGAGI. This CDR3 contains 15 residues. The CDR3 nucleotides are TGTGCCAGCAGCGCCAGGGGACTAGCCACAGATACGCAGTATTTT. Translated: CASSARGLATDTQYF.